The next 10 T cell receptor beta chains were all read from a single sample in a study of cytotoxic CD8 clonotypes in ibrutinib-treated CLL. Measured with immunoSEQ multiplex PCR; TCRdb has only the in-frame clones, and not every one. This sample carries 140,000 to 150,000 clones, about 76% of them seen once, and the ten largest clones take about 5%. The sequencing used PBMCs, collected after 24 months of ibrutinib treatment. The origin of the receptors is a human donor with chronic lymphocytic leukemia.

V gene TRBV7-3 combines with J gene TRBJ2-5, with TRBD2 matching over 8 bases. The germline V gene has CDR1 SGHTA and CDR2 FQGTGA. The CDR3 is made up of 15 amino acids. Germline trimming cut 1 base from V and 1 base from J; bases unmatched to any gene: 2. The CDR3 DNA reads TGTGCCAGCAGCTTAAGTGGGACTAGCCAAGAGACCCAGTACTTC. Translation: CASSLSGTSQETQYF.

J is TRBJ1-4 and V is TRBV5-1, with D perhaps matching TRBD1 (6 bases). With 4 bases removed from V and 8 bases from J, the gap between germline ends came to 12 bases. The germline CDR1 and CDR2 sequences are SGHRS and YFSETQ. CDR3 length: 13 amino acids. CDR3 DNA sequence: TGCGCCAGCAGCCACGGACAGCAAGAAAAACTGTTTTTT. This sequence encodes CASSHGQQEKLFF.

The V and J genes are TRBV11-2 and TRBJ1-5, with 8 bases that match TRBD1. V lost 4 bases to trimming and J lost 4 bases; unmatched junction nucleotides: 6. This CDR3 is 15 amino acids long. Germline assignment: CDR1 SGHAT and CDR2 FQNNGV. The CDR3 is CASSSAQGANQPQHF. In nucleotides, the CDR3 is TGTGCCAGCAGCTCCGCCCAGGGGGCGAATCAGCCCCAGCATTTT.

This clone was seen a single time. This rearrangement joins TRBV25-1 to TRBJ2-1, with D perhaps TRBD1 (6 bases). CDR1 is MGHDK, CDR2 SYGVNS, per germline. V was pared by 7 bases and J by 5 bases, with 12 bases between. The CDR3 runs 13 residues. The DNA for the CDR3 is TGTGCCAGCACGGACAGTGCACACAATGAGCAGTTCTTC. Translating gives CASTDSAHNEQFF.

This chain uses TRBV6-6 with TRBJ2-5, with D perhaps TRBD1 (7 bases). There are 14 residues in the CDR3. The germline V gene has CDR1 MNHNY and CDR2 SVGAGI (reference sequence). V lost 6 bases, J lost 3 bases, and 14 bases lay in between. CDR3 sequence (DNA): TGTGCCAGCAGCCTTACAGGGGAGGAAGAGACCCAGTACTTC. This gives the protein CASSLTGEEETQYF.

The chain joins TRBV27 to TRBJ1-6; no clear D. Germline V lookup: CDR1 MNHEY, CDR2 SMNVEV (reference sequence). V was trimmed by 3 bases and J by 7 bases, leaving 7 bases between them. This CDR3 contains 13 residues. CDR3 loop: CASSLGLNSPLHF. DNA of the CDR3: TGTGCCAGCAGTTTGGGGTTGAATTCACCCCTCCACTTT.

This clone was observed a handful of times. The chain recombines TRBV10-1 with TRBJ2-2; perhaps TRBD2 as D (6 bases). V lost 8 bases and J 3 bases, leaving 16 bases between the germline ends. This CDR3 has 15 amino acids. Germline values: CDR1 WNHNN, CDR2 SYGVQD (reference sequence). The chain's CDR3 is CASSPAGHHTGELFF. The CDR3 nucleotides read TGCGCCAGCTCGCCAGCGGGTCATCACACCGGGGAGCTGTTTTTT.

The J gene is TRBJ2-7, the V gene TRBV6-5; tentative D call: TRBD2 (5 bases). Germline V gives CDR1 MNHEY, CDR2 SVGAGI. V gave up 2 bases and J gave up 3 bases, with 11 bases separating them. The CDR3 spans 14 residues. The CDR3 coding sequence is TGTGCCAGCAGTTACAGGCCCCGGGACTACGAGCAGTACTTC. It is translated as CASSYRPRDYEQYF.

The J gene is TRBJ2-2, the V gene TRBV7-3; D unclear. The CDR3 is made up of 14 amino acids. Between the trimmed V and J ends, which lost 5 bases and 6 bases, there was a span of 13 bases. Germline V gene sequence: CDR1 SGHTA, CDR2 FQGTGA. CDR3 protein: CASSPSGLPGELFF. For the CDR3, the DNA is TGTGCCAGCAGCCCCTCGGGTCTTCCCGGGGAGCTGTTTTTT.

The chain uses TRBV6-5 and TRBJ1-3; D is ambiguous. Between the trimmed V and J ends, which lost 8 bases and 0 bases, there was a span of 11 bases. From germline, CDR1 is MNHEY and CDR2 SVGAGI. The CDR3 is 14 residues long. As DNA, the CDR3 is TGTGCCAGCGGGAACAGCCACTCTGGAAACACCATATATTTT. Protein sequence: CASGNSHSGNTIYF.